This TCR beta chain was retrieved from a study of blood T cell repertoires in COVID-19. TCRdb's table, derived via immunoSEQ multiplex PCR, lists solely in-frame clones and lacks some. The sample records around 42,000 clones, nearly 90% being singletons. The germline V gene has CDR1 MNHEY and CDR2 SVGEGT. CDR3 length equals 14 residues. V lost 2 bases to trimming and J lost 4 bases, with 12 bases between them. This chain links TRBV6-2 or TRBV6-3 with TRBJ2-7; maybe TRBD2 (6 bases). The sequenced sample consisted of peripheral blood. This sequence was found in a man between 50 and 59 years old with active COVID-19. In nucleotides, the CDR3 is TGTGCCAGCAGTTACGAACCGACTAGTTACGAGCAGTACTTC. Its protein product is CASSYEPTSYEQYF.